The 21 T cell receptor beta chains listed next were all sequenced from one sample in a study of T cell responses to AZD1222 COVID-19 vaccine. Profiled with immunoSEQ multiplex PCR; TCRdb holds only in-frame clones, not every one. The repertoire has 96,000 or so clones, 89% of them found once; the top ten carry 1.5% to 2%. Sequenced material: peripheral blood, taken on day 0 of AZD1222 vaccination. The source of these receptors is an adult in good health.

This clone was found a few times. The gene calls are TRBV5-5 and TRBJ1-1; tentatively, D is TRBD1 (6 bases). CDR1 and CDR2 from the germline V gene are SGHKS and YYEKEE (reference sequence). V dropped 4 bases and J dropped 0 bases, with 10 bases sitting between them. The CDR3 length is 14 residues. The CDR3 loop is CASSRQVMNTEAFF. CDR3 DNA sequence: TGTGCCAGCAGCCGACAGGTCATGAACACTGAAGCTTTCTTT.

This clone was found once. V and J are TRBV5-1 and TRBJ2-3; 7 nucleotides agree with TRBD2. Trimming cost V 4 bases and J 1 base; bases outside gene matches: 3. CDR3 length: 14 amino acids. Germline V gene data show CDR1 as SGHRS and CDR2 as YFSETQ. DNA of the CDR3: TGCGCCAGCAGCCGGGGGGACGGCACAGATACGCAGTATTTT. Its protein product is CASSRGDGTDTQYF. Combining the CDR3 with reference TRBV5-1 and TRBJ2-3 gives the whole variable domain KAGVTQTPRYLIKTRGQQVTLSCSPISGHRSVSWYQQTPGQGLQFLFEYFSETQRNKGNFPGRFSGRQFSNSRSEMNVSTLELGDSALYLCASSRGDGTDTQYFGPGTRLTVL.

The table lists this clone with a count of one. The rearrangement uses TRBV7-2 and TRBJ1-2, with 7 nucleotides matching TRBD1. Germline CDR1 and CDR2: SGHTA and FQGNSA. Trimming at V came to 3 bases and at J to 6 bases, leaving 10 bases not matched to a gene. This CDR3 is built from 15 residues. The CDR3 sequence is CASSFTGEGKNGYTF. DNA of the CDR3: TGTGCCAGCAGCTTCACAGGGGAGGGTAAAAATGGCTACACCTTC.

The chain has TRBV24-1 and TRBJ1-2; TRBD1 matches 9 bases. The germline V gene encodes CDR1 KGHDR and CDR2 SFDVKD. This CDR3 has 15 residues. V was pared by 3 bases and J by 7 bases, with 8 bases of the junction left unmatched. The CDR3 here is CATSDTGQGLGGYTF. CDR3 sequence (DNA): TGTGCCACCAGTGATACCGGACAGGGGCTAGGTGGCTACACCTTC.

CDR3 protein: CASSQDTAGGLYEQYF. The CDR3, as DNA: TGCGCCAGCAGCCAAGATACAGCGGGGGGGTTGTACGAGCAGTACTTC. The chain employs TRBV4-1 and TRBJ2-7; 10 bases fit TRBD2. This CDR3 is 16 amino acids long. Looked up from germline, CDR1 is MGHRA and CDR2 is YSYEKL. V lost 0 bases and J lost 4; bases outside the gene matches: 6.

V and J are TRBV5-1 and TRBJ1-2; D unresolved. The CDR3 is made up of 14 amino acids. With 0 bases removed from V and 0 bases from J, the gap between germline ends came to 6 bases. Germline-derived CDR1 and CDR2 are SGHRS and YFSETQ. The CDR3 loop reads CASSLDRTNYGYTF. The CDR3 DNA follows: TGCGCCAGCAGCTTGGACAGAACTAACTATGGCTACACCTTC. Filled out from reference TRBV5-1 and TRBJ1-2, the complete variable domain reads KAGVTQTPRYLIKTRGQQVTLSCSPISGHRSVSWYQQTPGQGLQFLFEYFSETQRNKGNFPGRFSGRQFSNSRSEMNVSTLELGDSALYLCASSLDRTNYGYTFGSGTRLTVV.

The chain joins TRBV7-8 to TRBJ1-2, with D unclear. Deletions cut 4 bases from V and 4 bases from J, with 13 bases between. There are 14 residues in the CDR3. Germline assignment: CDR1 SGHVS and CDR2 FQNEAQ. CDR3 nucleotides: TGTGCCAGCAGCTCCGGCCTTCCCGGCTATGGCTACACCTTC. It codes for CASSSGLPGYGYTF.

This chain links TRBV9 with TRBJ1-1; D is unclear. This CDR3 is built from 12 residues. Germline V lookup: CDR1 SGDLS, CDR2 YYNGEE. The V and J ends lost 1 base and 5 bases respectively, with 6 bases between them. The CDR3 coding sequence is TGTGCCAGCAGCGTATCGGAAACTGAAGCTTTCTTT. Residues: CASSVSETEAFF.

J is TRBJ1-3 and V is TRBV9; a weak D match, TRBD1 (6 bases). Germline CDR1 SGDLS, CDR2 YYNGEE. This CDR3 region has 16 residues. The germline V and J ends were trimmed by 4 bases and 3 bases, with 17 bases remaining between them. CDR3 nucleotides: TGTGCCAGCAGCCCAACTACAGGGTCAAGTGGAAACACCATATATTTT. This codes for CASSPTTGSSGNTIYF.

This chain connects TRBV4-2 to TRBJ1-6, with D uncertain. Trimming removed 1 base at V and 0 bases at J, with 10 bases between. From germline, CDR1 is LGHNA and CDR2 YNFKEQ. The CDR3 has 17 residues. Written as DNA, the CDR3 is TGTGCCAGCAGCCAAGGGGAAGGGAGCTCCTATAATTCACCCCTCCACTTT. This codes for CASSQGEGSSYNSPLHF.

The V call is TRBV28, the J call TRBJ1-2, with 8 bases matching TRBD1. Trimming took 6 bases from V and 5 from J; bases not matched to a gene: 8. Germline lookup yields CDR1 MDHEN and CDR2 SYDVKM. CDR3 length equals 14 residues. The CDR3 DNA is TGTGCCAGCAGCAGAGACAGGGGAAATTATGGCTACACCTTC. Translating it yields CASSRDRGNYGYTF.

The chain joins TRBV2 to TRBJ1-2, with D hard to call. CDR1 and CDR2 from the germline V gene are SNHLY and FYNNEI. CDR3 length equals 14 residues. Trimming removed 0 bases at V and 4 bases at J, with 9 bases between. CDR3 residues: CASSEADGGYGYTF. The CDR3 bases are TGTGCCAGCAGTGAAGCGGACGGTGGCTATGGCTACACCTTC.

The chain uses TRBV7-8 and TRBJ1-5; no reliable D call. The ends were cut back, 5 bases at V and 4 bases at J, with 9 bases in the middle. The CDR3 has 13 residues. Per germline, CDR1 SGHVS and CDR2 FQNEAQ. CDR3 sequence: CASSTPGNQPQHF. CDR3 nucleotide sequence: TGTGCCAGCAGCACTCCGGGAAATCAGCCCCAGCATTTT. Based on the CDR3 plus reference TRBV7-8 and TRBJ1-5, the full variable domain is GAGVSQSPRYKVAKRGQDVALRCDPISGHVSLFWYQQALGQGPEFLTYFQNEAQLDKSGLPSDRFFAERPEGSVSTLKIQRTQQEDSAVYLCASSTPGNQPQHFGDGTRLSIL.

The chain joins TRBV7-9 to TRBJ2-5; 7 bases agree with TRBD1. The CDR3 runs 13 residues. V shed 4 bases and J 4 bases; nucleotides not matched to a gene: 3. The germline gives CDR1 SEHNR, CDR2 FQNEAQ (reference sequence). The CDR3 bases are TGTGCCAGCAGCTCTCGACAGGGAGAGACCCAGTACTTC. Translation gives CASSSRQGETQYF.

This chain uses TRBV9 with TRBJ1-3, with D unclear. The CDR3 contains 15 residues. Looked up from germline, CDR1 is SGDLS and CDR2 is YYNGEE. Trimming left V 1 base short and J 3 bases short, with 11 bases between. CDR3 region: CASSVRAGGGNTIYF. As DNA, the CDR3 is TGTGCCAGCAGCGTAAGAGCGGGCGGTGGAAACACCATATATTTT.

The CDR3, as DNA: TGTGCCTGGAGTAGAACGGGAACTCAAGGAAACACCATATATTTT. Translated, it gives CAWSRTGTQGNTIYF. The chain couples TRBV30 to TRBJ1-3; no reliable D call. Germline CDR1 and CDR2: GTSNPN and SVGIG (reference sequence). The length of the CDR3 is 15 residues. The V gene lost 2 bases and the J gene lost 4 bases, with 15 bases spanning the gap.

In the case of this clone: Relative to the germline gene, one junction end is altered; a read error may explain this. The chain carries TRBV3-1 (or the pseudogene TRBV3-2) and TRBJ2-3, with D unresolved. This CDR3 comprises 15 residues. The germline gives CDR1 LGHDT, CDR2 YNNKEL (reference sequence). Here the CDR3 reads CASSQEFIGTDTQYF. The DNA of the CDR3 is TGTGCCAGCAGCCAAGAATTCATCGGCACGGATACGCAGTATTTT.

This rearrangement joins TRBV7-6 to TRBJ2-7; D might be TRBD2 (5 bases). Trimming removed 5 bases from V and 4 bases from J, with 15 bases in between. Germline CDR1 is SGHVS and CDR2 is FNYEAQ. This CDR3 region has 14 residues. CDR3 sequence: CASSPRPGFYEQYF. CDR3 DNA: TGTGCCAGCAGCCCCAGACCGGGATTTTACGAGCAGTACTTC.

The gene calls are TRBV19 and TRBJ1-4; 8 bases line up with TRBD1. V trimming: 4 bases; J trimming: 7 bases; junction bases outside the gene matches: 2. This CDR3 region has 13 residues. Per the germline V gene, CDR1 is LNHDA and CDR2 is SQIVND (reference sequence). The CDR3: CASSTDRGEKLFF. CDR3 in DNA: TGTGCCAGTAGTACCGACAGGGGTGAAAAACTGTTTTTT.

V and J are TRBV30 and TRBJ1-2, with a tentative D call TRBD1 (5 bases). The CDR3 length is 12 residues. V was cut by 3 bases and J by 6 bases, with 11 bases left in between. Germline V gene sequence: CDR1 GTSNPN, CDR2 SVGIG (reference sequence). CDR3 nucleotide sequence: TGTGCCTGGAGCCGACAGATAAATGGCTACACCTTC. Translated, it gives CAWSRQINGYTF.

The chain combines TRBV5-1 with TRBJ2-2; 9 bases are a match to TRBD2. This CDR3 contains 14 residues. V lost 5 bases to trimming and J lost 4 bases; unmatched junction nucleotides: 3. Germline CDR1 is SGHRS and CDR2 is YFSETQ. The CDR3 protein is CASSRTSATGELFF. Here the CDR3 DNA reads TGCGCCAGCAGTAGGACTAGCGCCACCGGGGAGCTGTTTTTT.